The source of this T cell receptor (beta chain) is a study of regulatory T cells in long-lasting Graves disease. Overall study: Persistent Graves' disease required over 5 years of antithyroid drugs and positive TSH receptor antibodies.

This clonotype turned up a few times. Its antigen is undetermined. The V gene lost 2 bases and the J gene lost 4 bases, with 8 bases spanning the gap. This CDR3 spans 14 amino acids. CDR1 is KGHDR, CDR2 SFDVKD, per germline. Points from the study as a whole: Clonotypes that were public and shared totalled 2,500 to 3,500 in persistent patients versus 750 to 1,000 in new patients. The study found lower TCR diversity in persistent Graves' patients than in newly diagnosed ones.

CDR3-region Arm-PCR and iRepertoire HTBI primers produced the TCR beta libraries. In the study's own analysis: Samples collectively showed some 65 TRBV and approximately 13 TRBJ segments. TCRdb processed the multiplex PCR reads anew with MiXCR; each CDR3 protein has one entry. It is TCRdb's table, rather than the study itself, that gives the V and J calls and clone size. The sample includes hundreds of thousands of distinct CDR3 sequences, around a fifth of them seen just once. Time point given: persistent/refractory GD, antithyroid drugs over 5 years with positive TRAb. There was RNA extracted from PBMCs, and the TCR library was made from it.

The starting material was peripheral blood mononuclear cells (PBMCs), obtained when the disease was refractory, from a patient treated with antithyroid drugs. The sequence came from a female donor with Graves disease. The rearrangement links TRBV24-1 to TRBJ1-5; D is unresolved. In DNA, the CDR3 is TGTGCCACCAGTGATTCTGCCCTGAATCAGCCCCAGCATTTT. It is translated as CATSDSALNQPQHF.